This paragraph covers one T cell receptor beta chain sequence. The sample originates from a study of T cell changes during pregnancy in multiple sclerosis. Measured with immunoSEQ multiplex PCR; TCRdb has only the in-frame clones, and not every one. The table lists around 100,000 clones, about 90% of them singletons. Germline values: CDR1 SGHVS, CDR2 FQNEAQ. V was cut by 4 bases and J by 3 bases, with 9 bases left in between. CDR3 length: 14 amino acids. The sequence came from a female donor with multiple sclerosis, enrolled in a pregnancy study. The sequencing here drew on peripheral blood, taken after pregnancy. The chain couples TRBV7-8 to TRBJ2-2; perhaps TRBD2 as D (6 bases). DNA of the CDR3: TGTGCCAGCAGCTGGAGGAGGGACACCGGGGAGCTGTTTTTT. Encoded protein: CASSWRRDTGELFF.